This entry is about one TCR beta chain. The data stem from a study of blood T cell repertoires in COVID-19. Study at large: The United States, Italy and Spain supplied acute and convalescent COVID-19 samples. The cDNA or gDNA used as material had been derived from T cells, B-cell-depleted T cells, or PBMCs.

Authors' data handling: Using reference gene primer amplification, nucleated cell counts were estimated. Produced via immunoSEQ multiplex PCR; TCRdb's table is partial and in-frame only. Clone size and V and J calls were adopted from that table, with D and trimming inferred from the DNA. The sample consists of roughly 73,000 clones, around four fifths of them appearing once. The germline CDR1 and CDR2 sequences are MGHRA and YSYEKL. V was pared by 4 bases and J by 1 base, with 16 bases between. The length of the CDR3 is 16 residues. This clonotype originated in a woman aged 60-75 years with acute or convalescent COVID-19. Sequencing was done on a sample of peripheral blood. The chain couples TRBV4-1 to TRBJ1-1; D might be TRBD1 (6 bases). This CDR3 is CASSPGVGTQNTEAFF. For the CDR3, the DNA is TGCGCCAGCAGCCCTGGAGTGGGGACACAGAACACTGAAGCTTTCTTT.